The 2 T cell receptor beta chains in this list originate from one sample, sequenced in a study of T cell changes during pregnancy in multiple sclerosis. Assay: immunoSEQ multiplex PCR; the TCRdb copy retains only in-frame clones and omits some. Altogether around 60,000 clones are present, nearly 90% being singletons, with the ten largest covering approximately 1.8%. The input for sequencing was peripheral blood, taken in the first trimester of pregnancy. The receptors here all came from a female donor with multiple sclerosis, enrolled in a pregnancy study.

The CDR3 nucleotides read TGTGCCAGCAGCCCGAGCCGACTAGCGGGAGCGGATTACGAGCAGTACTTC. It specifies CASSPSRLAGADYEQYF. This chain joins TRBV16 and TRBJ2-7; 12 bases agree with TRBD2. Germline trimming cut 4 bases from V and 4 bases from J; bases unmatched to any gene: 11. The CDR3 loop spans 17 amino acids. Per the germline V gene, CDR1 is KGHSY and CDR2 is FQNENV.

V gene TRBV5-1 combines with J gene TRBJ2-1; TRBD2 agrees at 11 bases. Per germline, CDR1 SGHRS and CDR2 YFSETQ. The CDR3 contains 14 residues. Unmatched junction bases numbered 0, after V lost 1 base and J lost 6 bases. This chain's CDR3 is CASSLTSGSNEQFF. CDR3 DNA sequence: TGCGCCAGCAGCTTGACTAGCGGGAGCAATGAGCAGTTCTTC.